This TCR beta chain was recovered during a study of CD8 T cells in ankylosing spondylitis. General study findings and limits: Within ankylosing spondylitis blood, a TCR beta motif made up of under 10 highly homologous variants appeared to be characteristic. Clones linked to the disease showed a CD8+ phenotype. They occurred at relatively low frequencies in peripheral blood.

This clonotype was observed at least ten times. Antigen: not known. Construction of TCR beta libraries was performed using quantitative 5'-RACE with molecular barcodes. TCRdb re-called the 5' RACE reads with MiXCR, one entry per CDR3 protein. Of about 250,000 distinct CDR3 sequences in the sample, over 9.5% were seen once. The germline V and J ends were trimmed by 3 bases and 3 bases, with 7 bases remaining between them. There are 13 residues in the CDR3. The germline V gene encodes CDR1 LNHDA and CDR2 SQIVND (reference sequence). The V gene is TRBV19, the J gene TRBJ2-3; D is unresolved. Sequenced: blood, either unsorted or a sorted T cell fraction (not recorded which). The source is a male donor with ankylosing spondylitis or in good health (not recorded which). The CDR3 sequence: CASSISLTDTQYF. The CDR3 bases are TGTGCCAGTAGTATCAGCTTGACAGATACGCAGTATTTT.